This passage covers 11 T cell receptor beta chains from one sample sequenced in a study of Ad26.COV2.S vaccination and SARS-CoV-2 variants. Treatment noted: approximately 18 received Ad26.COV2.S at low or high dose, single or two shots; 5 received placebo; per-sample allocation not given. Sample collection was performed on day 63 after the first vaccine or placebo injection. Measured with immunoSEQ multiplex PCR; TCRdb has only the in-frame clones, and not every one. This table has about 680,000 clones, around 92% appearing once. The sample was peripheral blood, taken in a trial of Ad26.COV2.S vaccine versus placebo. Source of these receptors: a person between 18 and 65 years old who received the Ad26.COV2.S COVID-19 vaccine or a placebo.

This chain connects TRBV6-5 to TRBJ1-1; D is ambiguous. There are 14 residues in the CDR3. The ends were cut back, 2 bases at V and 4 bases at J, with 11 bases in the middle. CDR1 is MNHEY and CDR2 is SVGAGI in the germline V gene. The CDR3 sequence is CASSYLGPRTEAFF. As DNA, the CDR3 is TGTGCCAGCAGTTACCTCGGGCCTCGCACTGAAGCTTTCTTT.

The chain uses TRBV11-2 and TRBJ2-5; D is uncertain. CDR3 length: 14 amino acids. Trimming cost V 1 base and J 4 bases, with 10 bases left between them. Germline CDR1 is SGHAT and CDR2 is FQNNGV. CDR3 in DNA: TGTGCCAGCAGCTTAGGCATCGGTAGAGAGACCCAGTACTTC. The encoded protein is CASSLGIGRETQYF.

V and J are TRBV6-5 and TRBJ1-1; a possible D gene is TRBD1 (6 bases). Germline V lookup: CDR1 MNHEY, CDR2 SVGAGI. V was shortened by 4 bases and J by 1 base, with 10 bases between the two germline ends. This CDR3 has 14 amino acids. The CDR3 here is CASSSGTKNTEAFF. The CDR3 coding sequence is TGTGCCAGCAGTTCCGGGACAAAGAACACTGAAGCTTTCTTT.

The J gene is TRBJ2-1, the V gene TRBV6-4; D assignment may be TRBD1 or TRBD2 (5 bases each). The V gene's germline CDR1 is MRHNA and CDR2 SNTAGT. The CDR3 is 16 residues long. Trimming stripped 0 bases from V and 5 bases from J, with 14 bases between. The CDR3 sequence is CASSDSKGPKDNEQFF. The DNA of the CDR3 is TGTGCCAGCAGTGACTCGAAGGGACCTAAAGACAATGAGCAGTTCTTC.

V gene TRBV6-5 combines with J gene TRBJ1-6; the match to TRBD1 covers 7 bases. The germline V gene has CDR1 MNHEY and CDR2 SVGAGI. The junction had 7 bases not matched to a gene; V was cut back by 4 bases and J by 7 bases. The length of the CDR3 is 15 residues. The CDR3 DNA sequence: TGTGCCAGCAGTTCCTCACGGACAGGAAATTCACCCCTCCACTTT. It is translated as CASSSSRTGNSPLHF.

This clone appeared a few times. The chain links TRBV6-2 or TRBV6-3 to TRBJ2-7; no reliable D call. V was pared by 0 bases and J by 13 bases, with 10 bases between. There are 11 residues in the CDR3. Germline V gene data show CDR1 as MNHEY and CDR2 as SVGEGT. In DNA form, the CDR3 reads TGTGCCAGCAGTTACTCGTCCCTGAGTTACTTC. This codes for CASSYSSLSYF.

The chain combines TRBV24-1 with TRBJ1-5; D perhaps matches TRBD1 (6 bases). CDR3 size: 19 residues. Germline CDR1 and CDR2: KGHDR and SFDVKD. The ends were cut back, 7 bases at V and 6 bases at J, with 30 bases in the middle. CDR3 bases: TGTGCCACCAGCCGATCCAGGGGCAGGGCCAGACTTGTCGTTCAGCCCCAGCATTTT. This sequence encodes CATSRSRGRARLVVQPQHF.

This chain joins TRBV5-1 and TRBJ2-2, with 9 bases identical to TRBD2. The CDR3 extends over 14 amino acids. The germline CDR1 and CDR2 sequences are SGHRS and YFSETQ. V shed 7 bases, J shed 6 bases, and the junction held 7 bases outside the gene matches. CDR3 in amino acids: CASGAGGRPGELFF. The DNA of the CDR3 is TGCGCCAGCGGAGCGGGAGGTCGCCCCGGGGAGCTGTTTTTT. Drawing the rest from reference TRBV5-1 and TRBJ2-2, the complete variable domain is KAGVTQTPRYLIKTRGQQVTLSCSPISGHRSVSWYQQTPGQGLQFLFEYFSETQRNKGNFPGRFSGRQFSNSRSEMNVSTLELGDSALYLCASGAGGRPGELFFGEGSRLTVL.

The chain employs TRBV5-4 and TRBJ1-4; perhaps TRBD1 as D (6 bases). The germline V and J ends were trimmed by 2 bases and 6 bases, with 11 bases remaining between them. From germline, CDR1 is SGHNT and CDR2 YYREEE (reference sequence). This CDR3 contains 14 residues. The CDR3 DNA is TGTGCCAGCAGCTTCGGGGGGCAGGATGAAAAACTGTTTTTT. Amino acids: CASSFGGQDEKLFF.

This sequence joins TRBV7-9 and TRBJ2-1; the match to TRBD2 covers 10 bases. This CDR3 has 16 residues. From germline, CDR1 is SEHNR and CDR2 FQNEAQ (reference sequence). V dropped 0 bases and J dropped 7; count of bases not matched to a gene: 6. Here the CDR3 reads CASSLALSGRGNEQFF. CDR3 nucleotide sequence: TGTGCCAGCAGCTTAGCGCTAAGCGGGAGGGGAAATGAGCAGTTCTTC. The whole variable domain, remainder taken from reference TRBV7-9 and TRBJ2-1, is DTGVSQNPRHKITKRGQNVTFRCDPISEHNRLYWYRQTLGQGPEFLTYFQNEAQLEKSRLLSDRFSAERPKGSFSTLEIQRTEQGDSAMYLCASSLALSGRGNEQFFGPGTRLTVL.

CDR3 amino acids: CASSRLAENTGELFF. Written as DNA, the CDR3 is TGTGCCAGCAGCCGACTAGCGGAGAACACCGGGGAGCTGTTTTTT. The chain uses TRBV5-4 and TRBJ2-2, with 9 bases aligning to TRBD2. The ends lost 4 bases at V and 1 base at J; junction bases unmatched: 2. Germline V gives CDR1 SGHNT, CDR2 YYREEE (reference sequence). This CDR3 is 15 amino acids long.